The 14 T cell receptor beta chains below were found in one sample sequenced in a study of blood T cell repertoires in COVID-19. Sequencing was performed with immunoSEQ multiplex PCR; in TCRdb, only in-frame clones are kept and a portion is missing. In the table there are 150,000 to 200,000 clones, almost 90% of which are singletons. Sequences were obtained from peripheral blood. All receptors come from a man in his fifties or sixties with acute or convalescent COVID-19.

This clone occurred a few times. V gene TRBV27 combines with J gene TRBJ1-2; 10 nucleotides line up with TRBD1. Germline CDR1 MNHEY, CDR2 SMNVEV (reference sequence). Germline trimming cut 10 bases from V and 4 bases from J; bases unmatched to any gene: 15. The CDR3 has 16 amino acids. Here the CDR3 DNA reads TGTGCCACAGCCCTGCCCCGGGACAGGGGAGGCTATGGCTACACCTTC. This sequence encodes CATALPRDRGGYGYTF.

The CDR3 nucleotides are TGTGCCAGCAGCCCACAGGGTTATGGCTATTCCGGGGAGCTGTTTTTT. This sequence encodes CASSPQGYGYSGELFF. The chain recombines TRBV4-2 with TRBJ2-2; possible D gene TRBD1, 6 bases. Germline V gene data show CDR1 as LGHNA and CDR2 as YNFKEQ. Trimming took 4 bases from V and 6 from J, leaving 18 bases between them. The CDR3 length is 16 residues.

The chain uses TRBV5-3 and TRBJ1-2; maybe TRBD1 (5 bases). TRBV5-3 is identified as an open reading frame with a role that is uncertain. The CDR3 covers 13 residues. The V end lost 4 bases, the J end lost 2 bases, and 9 bases lay between the germline ends. This CDR3 is CARSGHKNYGYTF. In DNA form, the CDR3 reads TGTGCCAGAAGCGGACACAAGAACTATGGCTACACCTTC.

Of note for this clone: This CDR3 is also generated by other DNA sequences in the sample. This chain joins TRBV5-1 and TRBJ2-1; D is unresolved. Germline V lookup: CDR1 SGHRS, CDR2 YFSETQ. The CDR3 loop spans 12 amino acids. Trimming stripped 1 base from V and 6 bases from J, with 5 bases between. The CDR3 is CASSLSGNEQFF. The CDR3 DNA reads TGCGCCAGCAGCTTGTCGGGCAATGAGCAGTTCTTC.

This chain uses TRBV10-3 with TRBJ1-6, with TRBD1 matching 10 bases. This CDR3 contains 14 residues. Trimming cost V 6 bases and J 7 bases; bases outside gene matches: 3. Germline V gives CDR1 ENHRY, CDR2 SYGVKD. The CDR3 nucleotides are TGTGCCATCAGCGGACAGGGGGGGAATTCACCCCTCCACTTT. Translating gives CAISGQGGNSPLHF.

V and J are TRBV5-6 and TRBJ1-3; D might be TRBD1 (5 bases). Germline CDR1 is SGHDT and CDR2 is YYEEEE. CDR3 length: 17 amino acids. Trimming took off 2 bases at V and 0 bases at J, with 15 bases between the two ends. The CDR3 sequence: CASSFRDGGRSGNTIYF. CDR3 nucleotide sequence: TGTGCCAGCAGCTTCCGGGACGGAGGGCGCTCTGGAAACACCATATATTTT.

The chain recombines TRBV9 with TRBJ1-3, with D uncertain. Per germline, CDR1 SGDLS and CDR2 YYNGEE. This CDR3 contains 15 residues. Trimming left V 4 bases short and J 4 bases short, with 15 bases between. CDR3 coding DNA: TGTGCCAGCAGCCCAACCCCGCTGCGAGGAAACACCATATATTTT. This sequence encodes CASSPTPLRGNTIYF.

This chain connects TRBV2 to TRBJ2-1; 11 nucleotides agree with TRBD2. This CDR3 has 20 residues. J gave up 7 bases and V 8 bases, and 25 bases lay outside the gene matches. CDR1 is SNHLY and CDR2 is FYNNEI in the germline V gene. This chain's CDR3 is CASPRSGGLAGGHLRNEQFF. The DNA for the CDR3 is TGTGCCAGCCCCCGAAGCGGAGGCCTAGCGGGGGGCCATTTGAGGAATGAGCAGTTCTTC.

The genes are TRBV29-1 and TRBJ1-1, with 7 nucleotides matching TRBD1. Germline assignment: CDR1 SQVTM and CDR2 ANQGSEA. The CDR3 runs to 13 residues. The ends lost 4 bases at V and 0 bases at J; junction bases unmatched: 2. The CDR3 loop is CSVAGQMNTEAFF. The CDR3 DNA reads as TGCAGCGTTGCGGGACAGATGAACACTGAAGCTTTCTTT.

The chain couples TRBV11-1 to TRBJ2-2; perhaps TRBD1 as D (5 bases). CDR1 SGHAT and CDR2 FQDESV come from the germline V gene (reference sequence). The CDR3 totals 14 residues. With 3 bases removed from V and 4 bases from J, the gap between germline ends came to 9 bases. The CDR3: CASSFLRGTGELFF. For the CDR3, the DNA is TGTGCCAGCAGCTTTTTAAGGGGCACCGGGGAGCTGTTTTTT.

CDR3 amino acids: CASISLAGGIDTQYF. The CDR3 nucleotides read TGTGCCAGCATCTCCCTAGCGGGAGGTATAGATACGCAGTATTTT. The chain recombines TRBV6-5 with TRBJ2-3; 11 bases agree with TRBD2. This CDR3 comprises 15 residues. With V trimmed by 7 bases and J by 5 bases, 8 bases remained unmatched. Per germline, CDR1 MNHEY and CDR2 SVGAGI.

The chain employs TRBV5-5 and TRBJ2-1; the match to TRBD2 covers 9 bases. Germline V gives CDR1 SGHKS, CDR2 YYEKEE (reference sequence). This CDR3 contains 15 residues. J gave up 0 bases and V 6 bases, and 4 bases lay outside the gene matches. The DNA of the CDR3 is TGTGCCAGCACGGGGACTAGCCACTCCTACAATGAGCAGTTCTTC. It specifies CASTGTSHSYNEQFF.

The genes are TRBV9 and TRBJ1-5; a possible D gene is TRBD1 (6 bases). In germline, CDR1 is SGDLS, CDR2 YYNGEE. The CDR3 is 15 amino acids. V was trimmed by 4 bases and J by 1 base, leaving 12 bases between them. This chain's CDR3 is CASSSAGESNQPQHF. The CDR3 nucleotides are TGTGCCAGCAGCTCCGCAGGGGAGAGCAATCAGCCCCAGCATTTT. Combining the CDR3 with reference TRBV9 and TRBJ1-5 gives the whole variable domain DSGVTQTPKHLITATGQRVTLRCSPRSGDLSVYWYQQSLDQGLQFLIQYYNGEERAKGNILERFSAQQFPDLHSELNLSSLELGDSALYFCASSSAGESNQPQHFGDGTRLSIL.

The rearrangement links TRBV12-3 or TRBV12-4 to TRBJ1-1; no reliable D call. V shed 3 bases and J shed 5 bases, with 7 bases lying between them. The CDR3 extends over 12 amino acids. The CDR3 DNA sequence: TGTGCCAGCAGTTTCGGGGAAACTGAAGCTTTCTTT. Translation gives CASSFGETEAFF.